The entry below gives a single T cell receptor (beta chain) sequence along with its context. The Seattle site enrolled patients during active infection and followed them longitudinally. This sample was taken from a study of blood T cell repertoires in COVID-19. Study-level background: Nucleic acid was either cDNA or gDNA, and it came from T cells, B-cell-depleted T cells, or PBMCs.

Source study methods: Amplification from reference gene primers served as the basis for estimated nucleated cell counts. Sequenced by immunoSEQ multiplex PCR; TCRdb stores in-frame clones only, minus some. D and trimming come from the DNA, and the V and J calls and clone size come from that table. In the table there are tens of thousands of clones, approximately 69% of which are singletons. This clonotype originated in a man in his 70s with COVID-19, enrolled during active disease. Sequencing used peripheral blood.

The CDR3 sequence: CASSWDREAKHQPQHF. The CDR3 nucleotides read TGCGCCAGCAGTTGGGACAGGGAGGCCAAGCATCAGCCCCAGCATTTT. The rearrangement joins TRBV10-2 to TRBJ1-5; TRBD1 matches 9 bases. The CDR3 totals 16 residues. Trimming at V came to 5 bases and at J to 5 bases, leaving 10 bases not matched to a gene. Germline CDR1 reads WSHSY; CDR2 reads SAAADI.